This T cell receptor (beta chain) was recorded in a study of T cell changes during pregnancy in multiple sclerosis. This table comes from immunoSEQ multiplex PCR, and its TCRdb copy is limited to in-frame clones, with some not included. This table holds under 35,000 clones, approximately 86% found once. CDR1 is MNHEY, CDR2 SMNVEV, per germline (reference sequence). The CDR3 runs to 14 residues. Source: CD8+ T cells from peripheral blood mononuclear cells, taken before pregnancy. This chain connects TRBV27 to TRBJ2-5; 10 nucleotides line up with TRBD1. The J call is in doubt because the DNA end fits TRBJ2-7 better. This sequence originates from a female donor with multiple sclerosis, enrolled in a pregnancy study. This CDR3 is CASRGQGRTYEQYF. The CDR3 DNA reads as TGTGCCAGCAGGGGACAGGGGCGAACCTACGAGCAGTACTTC.